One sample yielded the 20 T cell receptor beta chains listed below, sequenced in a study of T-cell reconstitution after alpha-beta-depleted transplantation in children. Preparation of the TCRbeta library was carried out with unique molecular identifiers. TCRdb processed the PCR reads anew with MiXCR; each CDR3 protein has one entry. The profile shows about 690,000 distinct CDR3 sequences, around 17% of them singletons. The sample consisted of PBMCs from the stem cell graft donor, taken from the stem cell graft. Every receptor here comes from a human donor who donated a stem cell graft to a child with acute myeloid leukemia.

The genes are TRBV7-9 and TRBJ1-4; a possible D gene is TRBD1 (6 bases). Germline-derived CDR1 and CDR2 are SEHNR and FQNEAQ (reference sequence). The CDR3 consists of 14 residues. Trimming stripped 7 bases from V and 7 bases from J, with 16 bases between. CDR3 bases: TGTGCCAGCACCGGACAGTCGTTACGTGAAAAACTGTTTTTT. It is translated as CASTGQSLREKLFF. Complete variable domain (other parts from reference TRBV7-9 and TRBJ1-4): DTGVSQNPRHKITKRGQNVTFRCDPISEHNRLYWYRQTLGQGPEFLTYFQNEAQLEKSRLLSDRFSAERPKGSFSTLEIQRTEQGDSAMYLCASTGQSLREKLFFGSGTQLSVL.

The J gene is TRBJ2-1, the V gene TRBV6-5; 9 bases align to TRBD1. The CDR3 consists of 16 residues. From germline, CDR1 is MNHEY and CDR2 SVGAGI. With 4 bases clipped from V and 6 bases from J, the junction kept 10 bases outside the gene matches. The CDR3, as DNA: TGTGCCAGCAGTTCCGAGGGACAGGGTACCCCCAATGAGCAGTTCTTC. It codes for CASSSEGQGTPNEQFF.

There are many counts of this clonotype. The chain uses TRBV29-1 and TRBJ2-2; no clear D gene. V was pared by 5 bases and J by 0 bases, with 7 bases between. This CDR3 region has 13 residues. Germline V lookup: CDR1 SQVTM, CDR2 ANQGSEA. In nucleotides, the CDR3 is TGCAGCGTTCGGGCGGCGAACACCGGGGAGCTGTTTTTT. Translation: CSVRAANTGELFF.

CDR3: CASSTQGAGTDTQYF. The CDR3 DNA is TGTGCCAGCAGTACACAGGGTGCTGGCACAGATACGCAGTATTTT. This chain joins TRBV6-2 or TRBV6-3 and TRBJ2-3; possible D gene TRBD1, 6 bases. From germline, CDR1 is MNHEY and CDR2 SVGEGT. The CDR3 totals 15 residues. The V gene lost 5 bases and the J gene lost 1 base, with 13 bases spanning the gap.

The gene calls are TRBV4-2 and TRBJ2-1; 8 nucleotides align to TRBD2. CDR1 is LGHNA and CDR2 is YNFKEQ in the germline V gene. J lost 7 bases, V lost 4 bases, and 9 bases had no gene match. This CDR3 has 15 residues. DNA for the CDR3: TGTGCCAGCAGCCCACTAGCGGACATTTTAAATGAGCAGTTCTTC. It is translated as CASSPLADILNEQFF.

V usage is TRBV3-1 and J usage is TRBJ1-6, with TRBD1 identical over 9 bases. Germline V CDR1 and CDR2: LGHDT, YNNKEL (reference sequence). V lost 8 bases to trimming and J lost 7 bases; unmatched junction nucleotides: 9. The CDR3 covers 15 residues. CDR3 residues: CASGTWTGANSPLHF. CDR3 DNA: TGTGCCAGCGGTACCTGGACAGGGGCGAATTCACCCCTCCACTTT.

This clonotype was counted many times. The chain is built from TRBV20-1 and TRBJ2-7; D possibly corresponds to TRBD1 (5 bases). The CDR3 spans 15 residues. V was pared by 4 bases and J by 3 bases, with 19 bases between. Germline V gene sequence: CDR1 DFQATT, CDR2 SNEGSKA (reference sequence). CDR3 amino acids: CSAKGLGQPGYEQYF. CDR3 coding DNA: TGCAGTGCTAAAGGGTTGGGGCAGCCGGGCTACGAGCAGTACTTC.

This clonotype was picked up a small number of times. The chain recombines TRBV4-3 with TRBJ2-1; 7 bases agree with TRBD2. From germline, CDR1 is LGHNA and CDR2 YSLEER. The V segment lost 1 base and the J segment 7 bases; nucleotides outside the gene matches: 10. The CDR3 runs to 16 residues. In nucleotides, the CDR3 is TGCGCCAGCAGCCAAGGGGGAGGGGTCGATGGGAATGAGCAGTTCTTC. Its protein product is CASSQGGGVDGNEQFF.

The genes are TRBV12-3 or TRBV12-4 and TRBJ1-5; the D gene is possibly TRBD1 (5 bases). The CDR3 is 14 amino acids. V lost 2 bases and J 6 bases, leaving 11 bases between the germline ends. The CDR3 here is CASSLNPGGQPQHF. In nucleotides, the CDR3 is TGTGCCAGCAGTTTAAACCCGGGGGGTCAGCCCCAGCATTTT.

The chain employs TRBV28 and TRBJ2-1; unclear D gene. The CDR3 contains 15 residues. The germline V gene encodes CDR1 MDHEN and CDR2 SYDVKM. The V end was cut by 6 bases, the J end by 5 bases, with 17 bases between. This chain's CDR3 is CASSPTVVRDNEQFF. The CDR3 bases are TGTGCCAGCAGCCCAACGGTGGTCAGAGACAATGAGCAGTTCTTC.

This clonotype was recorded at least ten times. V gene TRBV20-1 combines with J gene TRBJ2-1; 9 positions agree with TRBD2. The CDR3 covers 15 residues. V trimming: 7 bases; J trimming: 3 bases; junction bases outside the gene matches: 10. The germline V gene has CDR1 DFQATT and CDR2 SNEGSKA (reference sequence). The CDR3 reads CSVPGAGGHYNEQFF. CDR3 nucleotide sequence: TGCAGTGTCCCGGGGGCGGGGGGGCACTACAATGAGCAGTTCTTC.

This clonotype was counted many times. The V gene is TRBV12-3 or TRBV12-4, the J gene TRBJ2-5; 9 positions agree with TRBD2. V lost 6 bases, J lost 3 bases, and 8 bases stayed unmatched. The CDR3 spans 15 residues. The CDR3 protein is CASRVNSGGEETQYF. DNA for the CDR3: TGTGCCAGCAGGGTCAATAGCGGGGGTGAAGAGACCCAGTACTTC.

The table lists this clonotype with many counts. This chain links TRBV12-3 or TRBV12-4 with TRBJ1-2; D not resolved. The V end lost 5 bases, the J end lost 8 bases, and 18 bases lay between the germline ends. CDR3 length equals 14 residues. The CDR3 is CASSLHQGISGYTF. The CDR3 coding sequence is TGTGCCAGCAGTCTGCACCAAGGGATAAGCGGCTACACCTTC.

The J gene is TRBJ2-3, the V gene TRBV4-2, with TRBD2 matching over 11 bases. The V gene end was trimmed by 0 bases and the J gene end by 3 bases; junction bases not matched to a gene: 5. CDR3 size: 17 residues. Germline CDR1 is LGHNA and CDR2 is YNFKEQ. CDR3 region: CASSQEASGGPTDTQYF. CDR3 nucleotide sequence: TGTGCCAGCAGCCAAGAAGCTAGCGGGGGGCCAACAGATACGCAGTATTTT.

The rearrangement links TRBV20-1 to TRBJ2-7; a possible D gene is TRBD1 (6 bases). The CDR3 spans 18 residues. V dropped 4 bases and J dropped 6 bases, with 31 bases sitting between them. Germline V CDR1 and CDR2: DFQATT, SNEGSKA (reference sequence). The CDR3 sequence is CSATNPGNDGTRFSEQYF. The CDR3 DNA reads TGCAGTGCTACCAACCCTGGTAACGATGGGACACGTTTCAGCGAGCAGTACTTC.

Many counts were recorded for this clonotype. The CDR3 region is CASSYRARDYGYTF. Here the CDR3 DNA reads TGTGCCAGCAGTTATCGGGCCAGAGACTATGGCTACACCTTC. The rearrangement uses TRBV6-5 and TRBJ1-2; D gene uncertain. This CDR3 contains 14 residues. Germline V gives CDR1 MNHEY, CDR2 SVGAGI. V was clipped by 3 bases and J by 3 bases, with 11 bases between them.

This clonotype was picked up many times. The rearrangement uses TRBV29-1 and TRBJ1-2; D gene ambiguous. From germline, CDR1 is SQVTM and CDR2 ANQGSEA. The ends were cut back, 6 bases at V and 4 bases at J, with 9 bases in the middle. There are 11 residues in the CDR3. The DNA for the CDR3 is TGCAGCGTATCGACGGGCTATGGCTACACCTTC. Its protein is CSVSTGYGYTF.

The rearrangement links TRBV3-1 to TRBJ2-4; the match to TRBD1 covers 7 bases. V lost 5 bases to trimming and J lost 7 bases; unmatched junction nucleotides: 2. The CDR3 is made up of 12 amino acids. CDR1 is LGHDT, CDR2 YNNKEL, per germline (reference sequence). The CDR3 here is CASSDRVNIQYF. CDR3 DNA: TGTGCCAGCAGCGACAGGGTGAACATTCAGTACTTC.

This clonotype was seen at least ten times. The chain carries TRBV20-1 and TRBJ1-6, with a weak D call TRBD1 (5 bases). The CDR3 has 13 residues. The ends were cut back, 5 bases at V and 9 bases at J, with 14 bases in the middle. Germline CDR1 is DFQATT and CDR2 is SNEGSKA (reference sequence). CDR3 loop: CSAAAQGGSPLHF. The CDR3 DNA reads TGCAGTGCTGCAGCCCAGGGTGGTTCACCCCTCCACTTT.

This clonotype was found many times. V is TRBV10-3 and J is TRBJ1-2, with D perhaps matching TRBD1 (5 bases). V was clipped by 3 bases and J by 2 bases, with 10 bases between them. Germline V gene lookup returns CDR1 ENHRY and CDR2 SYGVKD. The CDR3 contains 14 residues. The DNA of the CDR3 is TGTGCCATCAGTGACCGCCCAGGGAACTATGGCTACACCTTC. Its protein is CAISDRPGNYGYTF.